These 26 T cell receptor beta chains were all obtained from the same sample, sequenced in a study of OX40 agonist ivuxolimab in advanced cancers. The method behind the library was the immunoSEQ multiplex PCR assay. The table comes from immuneACCESS by way of TCRdb, which keeps in-frame sequences with V and J called. Part of the clones is missing from these tables; in studies checked, under half for an unresolved V gene and the rest for unknown reasons. In all, the sample holds 65,000 to 95,000 clones, and 89% of those were seen once. Around 0.19% of the sample is in the top ten clones. The sample in question was CD4+ or CD8+ T cells sorted from blood, obtained in a trial of the OX40 agonist ivuxolimab. Receptor source: an adult with an advanced solid tumor such as melanoma, head and neck, liver or kidney cancer.

This clone was picked up one time. The chain couples TRBV28 to TRBJ1-5, with 7 bases identical to TRBD1. CDR3 length: 16 residues. The germline CDR1 and CDR2 sequences are MDHEN and SYDVKM. V lost 3 bases, J lost 4 bases, and 9 bases stayed unmatched. CDR3 residues: CASSLTRQGGNQPQHF. CDR3 in DNA: TGTGCCAGCAGTTTGACCCGGCAGGGGGGTAATCAGCCCCAGCATTTT.

This sequence joins TRBV27 and TRBJ1-2, with 7 bases lining up with TRBD1. The germline CDR1 and CDR2 sequences are MNHEY and SMNVEV (reference sequence). The CDR3 consists of 16 residues. V lost 2 bases, J lost 3 bases, and 9 bases stayed unmatched. The chain's CDR3 is CASSLRRRGLHYGYTF. The CDR3 DNA is TGTGCCAGCAGTTTACGGCGGAGGGGGCTCCACTATGGCTACACCTTC.

The chain couples TRBV27 to TRBJ2-3; D unclear. This CDR3 contains 14 residues. The germline V gene has CDR1 MNHEY and CDR2 SMNVEV (reference sequence). V was shortened by 6 bases and J by 3 bases, with 13 bases between the two germline ends. DNA for the CDR3: TGTGCCAGCAGAGCTATCGGACCTACAGATACGCAGTATTTT. The encoded protein is CASRAIGPTDTQYF.

The rearrangement links TRBV7-9 to TRBJ1-4; perhaps TRBD1 as D (5 bases). The CDR3 loop spans 16 amino acids. Germline V gene data show CDR1 as SEHNR and CDR2 as FQNEAQ (reference sequence). V shed 4 bases and J shed 3 bases, with 15 bases lying between them. CDR3 nucleotide sequence: TGTGCCAGCAGCTCTCGGAGGGGAGCGGCTAATGAAAAACTGTTTTTT. The encoded protein is CASSSRRGAANEKLFF.

The V gene is TRBV19, the J gene TRBJ2-5; no clear D. Trimming pared 3 bases from V and 7 bases from J, leaving 15 bases between. This CDR3 has 14 residues. Per the germline V gene, CDR1 is LNHDA and CDR2 is SQIVND (reference sequence). The CDR3, as DNA: TGTGCCAGTAGTATGTCTACCGGGCCGGGGACCCAGTACTTC. Translation gives CASSMSTGPGTQYF.

The chain carries TRBV30 and TRBJ2-7; possible D gene TRBD1, 5 bases. CDR3 length: 13 amino acids. Germline V CDR1 and CDR2: GTSNPN, SVGIG (reference sequence). Trimming stripped 3 bases from V and 6 bases from J, with 15 bases between. The CDR3 nucleotides read TGTGCCTGGAGCCGACTGGGGCTCTCCGAGCAGTACTTC. Translated, it gives CAWSRLGLSEQYF.

The chain combines TRBV9 with TRBJ1-6, with 7 bases fitting TRBD1. The CDR3 is 16 residues long. Germline values: CDR1 SGDLS, CDR2 YYNGEE. Trimming took 0 bases from V and 7 from J; bases not matched to a gene: 7. The CDR3 DNA reads TGTGCCAGCAGCGTAGGACAGACAGGGTTAAATTCACCCCTCCACTTT. Translating gives CASSVGQTGLNSPLHF.

A few counts support this clone. The V gene is TRBV2, the J gene TRBJ2-7; the D call may be TRBD1 or TRBD2 (6 bases each). Germline V CDR1 and CDR2: SNHLY, FYNNEI. V lost 4 bases and J lost 3, with 19 bases in between. The CDR3 has 16 residues. The CDR3 DNA sequence: TGTGCCAGCAGTGCGGCCCGAGGGGGGCGCATCTACGAGCAGTACTTC. The encoded protein is CASSAARGGRIYEQYF.

The CDR3 sequence is CASRRDNEPQHF. The DNA for the CDR3 is TGTGCCAGCAGGAGAGATAATGAGCCCCAGCATTTT. V usage is TRBV2 and J usage is TRBJ1-5; D gene ambiguous. The CDR3 spans 12 residues. The germline gives CDR1 SNHLY, CDR2 FYNNEI. Between the trimmed V and J ends, which lost 6 bases and 8 bases, there was a span of 11 bases.

The chain is built from TRBV6-5 and TRBJ2-5, with D possibly TRBD2 on 5 matching bases. The CDR3 is 14 amino acids. The V and J ends lost 0 bases and 5 bases respectively, with 10 bases between them. In germline, CDR1 is MNHEY, CDR2 SVGAGI. The CDR3 sequence: CASSYSIQRETQYF. CDR3 in DNA: TGTGCCAGCAGTTACTCCATCCAGCGGGAGACCCAGTACTTC.

This clone was recorded once. The rearrangement links TRBV5-1 to TRBJ1-4; 7 nucleotides line up with TRBD1. The length of the CDR3 is 14 residues. Germline assignment: CDR1 SGHRS and CDR2 YFSETQ. Trimming removed 3 bases from V and 4 bases from J; junction bases left unmatched: 3. As DNA, the CDR3 is TGCGCCAGCAGCTCGGGACAGCATAATGAAAAACTGTTTTTT. Protein product: CASSSGQHNEKLFF.

This clone was recorded once. The chain uses TRBV15 and TRBJ1-3, with TRBD1 identical over 7 bases. The trim removed 5 bases at V and 1 base at J, leaving 8 bases unmatched. The CDR3 has 16 amino acids. Germline CDR1 and CDR2: LNHNV and YYDKDF (reference sequence). CDR3 nucleotides: TGTGCCACCAGCCCGAGGGACAGTCTTTCTGGAAACACCATATATTTT. It codes for CATSPRDSLSGNTIYF.

This clone was recorded only once. The chain is built from TRBV9 and TRBJ2-3; either TRBD1 or TRBD2 may fit D (5 bases each). Trimming took off 0 bases at V and 5 bases at J, with 16 bases between the two ends. This CDR3 is 16 amino acids long. Per germline, CDR1 SGDLS and CDR2 YYNGEE. The DNA for the CDR3 is TGTGCCAGCAGCGTAGCTGTGGGGGTTCTGGGAGATACGCAGTATTTT. Translating it yields CASSVAVGVLGDTQYF.

This rearrangement joins TRBV7-9 to TRBJ2-3; possible D gene TRBD2, 6 bases. This CDR3 comprises 15 residues. The V gene's germline CDR1 is SEHNR and CDR2 FQNEAQ (reference sequence). V lost 8 bases and J lost 0, with 15 bases in between. In nucleotides, the CDR3 is TGTGCCAGCTCGCCGGCGGGAAGTAGCACAGATACGCAGTATTTT. This translates into CASSPAGSSTDTQYF.

This sequence joins TRBV21-1 and TRBJ2-7; no check of the table's D call, TRBD1, against the DNA was made. TRBV21-1 is shown as a pseudogene. This CDR3 spans 15 amino acids. The CDR3 protein is CASSKAMGQENEQYF. Here the CDR3 DNA reads TGTGCCAGCAGCAAAGCGATGGGACAGGAGAACGAGCAGTACTTC.

CDR3 DNA: TGCGCCAGCAGCTACATACAGGGCGGCGAGCAGTACTTC. This sequence encodes CASSYIQGGEQYF. The V gene is TRBV4-1, the J gene TRBJ2-7; D possibly corresponds to TRBD1 (6 bases). This CDR3 region has 13 residues. With 5 bases removed from V and 6 bases from J, the gap between germline ends came to 14 bases. Germline V gene lookup returns CDR1 MGHRA and CDR2 YSYEKL.

This chain joins TRBV7-9 and TRBJ2-3, with TRBD2 matching over 10 bases. V shed 5 bases, J shed 1 base, and the junction held 0 bases outside the gene matches. Germline V CDR1 and CDR2: SEHNR, FQNEAQ (reference sequence). The CDR3 runs 14 residues. The CDR3 spells CASSTSGGTDTQYF. The CDR3 nucleotides read TGTGCCAGCAGCACTAGCGGGGGCACAGATACGCAGTATTTT. Supplemented by reference TRBV7-9 and TRBJ2-3, the full variable domain reads DTGVSQNPRHKITKRGQNVTFRCDPISEHNRLYWYRQTLGQGPEFLTYFQNEAQLEKSRLLSDRFSAERPKGSFSTLEIQRTEQGDSAMYLCASSTSGGTDTQYFGPGTRLTVL.

The rearrangement links TRBV4-1 to TRBJ2-3, with D possibly matching TRBD2 (6 bases). The CDR3 has 15 residues. V was cut by 3 bases and J by 6 bases, with 16 bases left in between. Per the germline V gene, CDR1 is MGHRA and CDR2 is YSYEKL. The DNA of the CDR3 is TGCGCCAGCAGCCAGGAGGGACGACCTATGGATACGCAGTATTTT. It codes for CASSQEGRPMDTQYF.

This clone appeared once. The chain combines TRBV16 with TRBJ2-1, with D uncertain. With 0 bases removed from V and 6 bases from J, the gap between germline ends came to 9 bases. Germline values: CDR1 KGHSY, CDR2 FQNENV. CDR3 length: 14 amino acids. The CDR3 sequence is CASSQSGIVNEQFF. For the CDR3, the DNA is TGTGCCAGCAGCCAATCGGGGATCGTCAATGAGCAGTTCTTC. Drawing the rest from reference TRBV16 and TRBJ2-1, the complete variable domain is GEEVAQTPKHLVRGEGQKAKLYCAPIKGHSYVFWYQQVLKNEFKFLISFQNENVFDETGMPKERFSAKCLPNSPCSLEIQATKLEDSAVYFCASSQSGIVNEQFFGPGTRLTVL.

The chain couples TRBV20-1 to TRBJ2-5; no definite D call. V dropped 0 bases and J dropped 4 bases, with 3 bases sitting between them. This CDR3 has 11 amino acids. Germline assignment: CDR1 DFQATT and CDR2 SNEGSKA (reference sequence). As DNA, the CDR3 is TGCAGTGCTAGAGACCTAGAGACCCAGTACTTC. It specifies CSARDLETQYF.

This chain joins TRBV5-4 and TRBJ2-6; D is perhaps TRBD2 (7 bases). CDR3 length equals 19 residues. Trimming shortened V by 2 bases and J by 0 bases, and 18 bases separated the two germline ends. Germline V gene sequence: CDR1 SGHNT, CDR2 YYREEE (reference sequence). The CDR3 spells CASSLPRGGASSGANVLTF. In DNA form, the CDR3 reads TGTGCCAGCAGCTTACCCCGAGGGGGGGCCAGCTCTGGGGCCAACGTCCTGACTTTC.

The CDR3 here is CASSATQGAPFDNEQFF. CDR3 nucleotide sequence: TGTGCCAGTAGCGCGACGCAGGGGGCCCCCTTTGACAATGAGCAGTTCTTC. The chain couples TRBV19 to TRBJ2-1; the match to TRBD1 covers 8 bases. Per germline, CDR1 LNHDA and CDR2 SQIVND (reference sequence). Trimming removed 6 bases from V and 5 bases from J; junction bases left unmatched: 15. The CDR3 is 17 amino acids.

The V and J genes are TRBV11-3 and TRBJ2-5, with a tentative D call TRBD2 (6 bases). Germline V lookup: CDR1 SGHNT, CDR2 YENEEA. The V end lost 5 bases, the J end lost 12 bases, and 19 bases lay between the germline ends. This CDR3 contains 13 residues. The CDR3 DNA is TGTGCCAGCAGCCGAGAGGGCGGGATCTCCGAGTACTTC. This codes for CASSREGGISEYF.

The rearrangement links TRBV7-3 to TRBJ1-4; D might be TRBD1 (5 bases). With 4 bases removed from V and 5 bases from J, the gap between germline ends came to 17 bases. Germline lookup yields CDR1 SGHTA and CDR2 FQGTGA. The CDR3 runs to 16 residues. The CDR3 DNA reads TGTGCCAGCAGCTCTCCCGCAGGGAGGGTAAATGAAAAACTGTTTTTT. This gives the protein CASSSPAGRVNEKLFF.

The chain combines TRBV5-1 with TRBJ2-2, with D perhaps assigned TRBD1 or TRBD2 (5 bases each). Trimming removed 3 bases from V and 2 bases from J, with 14 bases in between. The V gene's germline CDR1 is SGHRS and CDR2 YFSETQ. CDR3 length equals 16 residues. The CDR3 is CASSSGTAFNTGELFF. As DNA, the CDR3 is TGCGCCAGCAGCTCCGGGACCGCTTTCAACACCGGGGAGCTGTTTTTT.

The rearrangement joins TRBV5-1 to TRBJ1-1; D remains unclear. This CDR3 spans 13 amino acids. The germline V gene encodes CDR1 SGHRS and CDR2 YFSETQ. V shed 0 bases and J shed 5 bases, with 8 bases lying between them. CDR3 coding DNA: TGCGCCAGCAGCTTGGACCCTGGGACTGAAGCTTTCTTT. Protein: CASSLDPGTEAFF.